The 14 T cell receptor beta chains in this list originate from one sample, sequenced in a study of T-cell memory formation after mild COVID-19. Via MiXCR, TCRdb re-called the 5' RACE reads, giving one row per CDR3 protein. The sample has roughly 150,000 distinct CDR3 sequences; 13% are singletons. The sequencing input was PBMCs or a T cell subset sorted from them (not recorded which). These TCRs come from a man in his late teens or twenties who had mild COVID-19 (a few samples of this study predate the infection). Cell type and time point are not known.

This clonotype has more than one count but fewer than ten. This chain uses TRBV12-3 or TRBV12-4 with TRBJ1-1, with 8 bases that match TRBD1. The V segment lost 7 bases and the J segment 3 bases; nucleotides outside the gene matches: 10. This CDR3 spans 15 amino acids. The CDR3 spells CASTRDRRGDTEAFF. In DNA, the CDR3 is TGTGCCAGCACCCGGGACAGGCGGGGAGACACTGAAGCTTTCTTT.

CDR3 coding DNA: TGTGCCAGCAAAGATATAGGGGGGCTCACAGATACGCAGTATTTT. Translated, it gives CASKDIGGLTDTQYF. V gene TRBV4-2 combines with J gene TRBJ2-3, with D perhaps given as TRBD1 or TRBD2 (6 bases each). The ends were cut back, 7 bases at V and 2 bases at J, with 16 bases in the middle. The V gene's germline CDR1 is LGHNA and CDR2 YNFKEQ. The CDR3 spans 15 residues.

Only a few counts were recorded for this clonotype. CDR3: CASSQDRGTSTDTQYF. CDR3 in DNA: TGCGCCAGCAGCCAAGACCGGGGGACTAGCACAGATACGCAGTATTTT. The rearrangement joins TRBV4-1 to TRBJ2-3, with D perhaps matching TRBD2 (6 bases). The CDR3 totals 16 residues. Germline CDR1 is MGHRA and CDR2 is YSYEKL. The V end lost 0 bases, the J end lost 0 bases, and 10 bases lay between the germline ends.

The genes are TRBV3-1 and TRBJ2-5, with unresolved D. The CDR3 extends over 13 amino acids. The germline gives CDR1 LGHDT, CDR2 YNNKEL (reference sequence). Trimming took off 2 bases at V and 1 base at J, with 5 bases between the two ends. The CDR3 sequence: CASSQRIQETQYF. CDR3 coding DNA: TGTGCCAGCAGCCAACGGATCCAAGAGACCCAGTACTTC.

The CDR3 DNA reads as TGTGCCAGCAGCCAAGATCGTTCGGGTCTCATGAACACTGAAGCTTTCTTT. Residues: CASSQDRSGLMNTEAFF. The chain combines TRBV4-2 with TRBJ1-1, with D unresolved. V lost 0 bases, J lost 0 bases, and 14 bases lay in between. Germline V CDR1 and CDR2: LGHNA, YNFKEQ. The CDR3 sequence is 17 residues long.

This clonotype came up a few times. The rearrangement joins TRBV7-2 to TRBJ2-3; 14 bases align to TRBD2. Germline V gives CDR1 SGHTA, CDR2 FQGNSA. The CDR3 consists of 17 residues. V dropped 7 bases and J dropped 2; count of bases not matched to a gene: 8. CDR3 DNA: TGTGCCAGCACCCCGGGACTAGCGGGGGCCGACACAGATACGCAGTATTTT. It translates to CASTPGLAGADTDTQYF.

The chain recombines TRBV10-3 with TRBJ1-2; D is uncertain. The germline V gene encodes CDR1 ENHRY and CDR2 SYGVKD. The CDR3 runs 13 residues. V was cut by 1 base and J by 6 bases, with 9 bases left in between. CDR3 sequence reads: CAISEFWADGYTF. The CDR3 region has the DNA TGTGCCATCAGTGAGTTCTGGGCTGATGGCTACACCTTC.

The chain couples TRBV7-9 to TRBJ2-3; 10 nucleotides match TRBD2. Germline CDR1 is SEHNR and CDR2 is FQNEAQ (reference sequence). CDR3 length equals 17 residues. Unmatched junction bases numbered 7, after V lost 1 base and J lost 3 bases. CDR3: CASSLVPSGGRTDTQYF. DNA of the CDR3: TGTGCCAGCAGCTTAGTTCCTAGCGGGGGAAGGACAGATACGCAGTATTTT. The full variable domain, rest sourced from reference TRBV7-9 and TRBJ2-3, is DTGVSQNPRHKITKRGQNVTFRCDPISEHNRLYWYRQTLGQGPEFLTYFQNEAQLEKSRLLSDRFSAERPKGSFSTLEIQRTEQGDSAMYLCASSLVPSGGRTDTQYFGPGTRLTVL.

This clonotype was recorded at least ten times. The chain employs TRBV12-3 or TRBV12-4 and TRBJ2-5, with TRBD1 matching over 7 bases. This CDR3 contains 15 residues. V lost 2 bases and J lost 5; bases outside the gene matches: 8. CDR3 in DNA: TGTGCCAGCAGTTTAAAGGCAGGGGGAGTGGAGACCCAGTACTTC. Translation gives CASSLKAGGVETQYF.

The rearrangement joins TRBV7-2 to TRBJ2-1, with D hard to call. Looked up from germline, CDR1 is SGHTA and CDR2 is FQGNSA. The V end lost 5 bases, the J end lost 8 bases, and 10 bases lay between the germline ends. CDR3 length: 12 amino acids. The CDR3 nucleotides read TGTGCCAGCAGCCCCTATGGCGATGAGCAGTTCTTC. Translating it yields CASSPYGDEQFF. Based on the CDR3 plus reference TRBV7-2 and TRBJ2-1, the full variable domain is GAGVSQSPSNKVTEKGKDVELRCDPISGHTALYWYRQSLGQGLEFLIYFQGNSAPDKSGLPSDRFSAERTGGSVSTLTIQRTQQEDSAVYLCASSPYGDEQFFGPGTRLTVL.

This clonotype was observed a few times. CDR3 loop: CASGDFDRANNEQFF. The CDR3 nucleotides read TGTGCCAGCGGAGACTTCGACAGGGCAAACAATGAGCAGTTCTTC. The gene calls are TRBV12-3 or TRBV12-4 and TRBJ2-1; 7 bases match TRBD1. The CDR3 loop spans 15 amino acids. The J segment lost 5 bases and the V segment lost 8 bases, leaving 12 bases of the junction unmatched.

The rearrangement links TRBV4-2 to TRBJ1-1; TRBD1 matches at 9 bases. Germline-derived CDR1 and CDR2 are LGHNA and YNFKEQ. This CDR3 has 15 residues. Trimming took 3 bases from V and 2 from J; bases not matched to a gene: 4. CDR3 loop: CASSHPDRGNTEAFF. The CDR3 DNA reads as TGTGCCAGCAGCCACCCGGACAGGGGAAACACTGAAGCTTTCTTT.

The gene calls are TRBV7-9 and TRBJ2-1, with TRBD1 matching over 8 bases. The V gene's germline CDR1 is SEHNR and CDR2 FQNEAQ (reference sequence). The CDR3 runs 14 residues. The V gene end was trimmed by 5 bases and the J gene end by 8 bases; junction bases not matched to a gene: 8. The CDR3, as DNA: TGTGCCAGCAGCCTACCTCAGGGGGCGCATGAGCAGTTCTTC. Encoded protein: CASSLPQGAHEQFF.

The rearrangement links TRBV3-1 to TRBJ2-3; D remains unclear. From germline, CDR1 is LGHDT and CDR2 YNNKEL (reference sequence). The CDR3 runs to 15 residues. Trimming removed 1 base at V and 5 bases at J, with 13 bases between. The CDR3 region has the DNA TGTGCCAGCAGCCAAGGTACGAATAGTGGAGATACGCAGTATTTT. Encoded protein: CASSQGTNSGDTQYF.